These 28 T cell receptor beta chains originate from one sample sequenced in a study of shared clonotypes between healthy human individuals. Here immunoSEQ multiplex PCR was the method, and the copy in TCRdb shows in-frame clones only, minus some. Found here are about 590,000 clones, 95% to 96% of them singletons; the top ten hold 0.095% to 0.12%. Naive CD8 cells lacked CD45RO, underwent positive selection for CCR7 and left out terminally differentiated effector memory CD45RA+ cells. The specimen was naive CD8+ T cells sorted from blood. The receptors come from a woman younger than 45 in good health.

This clone was detected only once. This chain uses TRBV18 with TRBJ1-2; 7 bases map to TRBD1. J lost 5 bases, V lost 2 bases, and 5 bases had no gene match. The CDR3 is made up of 14 amino acids. Germline CDR1 KGHSH, CDR2 LQKENI. The CDR3 DNA is TGTGCCAGCTCACCAAAGGCGACAGGGTATGGCTACACCTTC. It yields the protein CASSPKATGYGYTF.

The chain joins TRBV7-3 to TRBJ2-1; D call uncertain. The CDR3 sequence is 13 residues long. Trimming removed 3 bases at V and 7 bases at J, with 10 bases between. Germline V CDR1 and CDR2: SGHTA, FQGTGA. Here the CDR3 DNA reads TGTGCCAGCAGCTTCAAATACTCGAATGAGCAGTTCTTC. It codes for CASSFKYSNEQFF.

This chain links TRBV9 with TRBJ2-5; D remains ambiguous. Near its end, the DNA agrees better with TRBJ2-7, so the J call may be wrong. This CDR3 region has 15 residues. Germline V CDR1 and CDR2: SGDLS, YYNGEE. CDR3 nucleotide sequence: TGTGCCAGCAACCCTTACGAAGCGTACTCCTACGAGCAGTACTTC. Its translation: CASNPYEAYSYEQYF.

The gene calls are TRBV6-6 and TRBJ2-1, with D hard to call. The CDR3 loop spans 13 amino acids. V was trimmed by 2 bases and J by 8 bases, leaving 10 bases between them. CDR1 and CDR2 from the germline V gene are MNHNY and SVGAGI (reference sequence). CDR3 in amino acids: CASSYTLVHEQFF. In DNA form, the CDR3 reads TGTGCCAGCAGTTACACGCTTGTCCATGAGCAGTTCTTC.

This chain joins TRBV7-9 and TRBJ2-7; D ambiguous. Germline V CDR1 and CDR2: SEHNR, FQNEAQ (reference sequence). V lost 3 bases and J lost 3, with 12 bases in between. The CDR3 covers 14 residues. The CDR3 here is CASSFYGTVYEQYF. The CDR3 DNA reads as TGTGCCAGCAGCTTCTATGGAACCGTCTACGAGCAGTACTTC. Full variable domain (outside the CDR3, taken from reference TRBV7-9 and TRBJ2-7): DTGVSQNPRHKITKRGQNVTFRCDPISEHNRLYWYRQTLGQGPEFLTYFQNEAQLEKSRLLSDRFSAERPKGSFSTLEIQRTEQGDSAMYLCASSFYGTVYEQYFGPGTRLTVT.

The chain employs TRBV7-9 and TRBJ2-7; 7 nucleotides line up with TRBD2. Trimming cost V 5 bases and J 1 base; bases outside gene matches: 2. This CDR3 is 13 amino acids long. The germline CDR1 and CDR2 sequences are SEHNR and FQNEAQ (reference sequence). The CDR3 region has the DNA TGTGCCAGCAGCCGGGGGGAGTCCTACGAGCAGTACTTC. Residues: CASSRGESYEQYF.

The chain recombines TRBV11-2 with TRBJ2-1; tentative D call: TRBD2 (6 bases). Germline CDR1 reads SGHAT; CDR2 reads FQNNGV. V lost 7 bases, J lost 6 bases, and 16 bases lay in between. The CDR3 is 14 residues long. CDR3 protein: CASNRAGGGNEQFF. The CDR3 region has the DNA TGTGCCAGCAATCGAGCCGGGGGAGGCAATGAGCAGTTCTTC.

The chain couples TRBV13 to TRBJ1-1; D remains unclear. CDR1 and CDR2 from the germline V gene are PRHDT and FYEKMQ (reference sequence). CDR3 length: 12 residues. V dropped 3 bases and J dropped 3 bases, with 5 bases sitting between them. CDR3 coding DNA: TGTGCCAGCAGCTTTAGATACACTGAAGCTTTCTTT. It specifies CASSFRYTEAFF. Combining the CDR3 with reference TRBV13 and TRBJ1-1 gives the whole variable domain AAGVIQSPRHLIKEKRETATLKCYPIPRHDTVYWYQQGPGQDPQFLISFYEKMQSDKGSIPDRFSAQQFSDYHSELNMSSLELGDSALYFCASSFRYTEAFFGQGTRLTVV.

The V and J genes are TRBV6-6 and TRBJ2-7; 7 bases match TRBD2. Per the germline V gene, CDR1 is MNHNY and CDR2 is SVGAGI (reference sequence). Germline trimming cut 8 bases from V and 7 bases from J; bases unmatched to any gene: 20. This CDR3 is 16 amino acids long. The CDR3 DNA reads as TGTGCCAGCCGTCCCTCGGCGGGAGTAGGATCATGGGAGCAGTACTTC. Encoded protein: CASRPSAGVGSWEQYF.

The chain employs TRBV7-9 and TRBJ1-2; D remains unclear. In germline, CDR1 is SEHNR, CDR2 FQNEAQ (reference sequence). The CDR3 totals 16 residues. Between the trimmed V and J ends, which lost 1 base and 0 bases, there was a span of 12 bases. For the CDR3, the DNA is TGTGCCAGCAGCTTAGACGAGGGCCTAGCTAACTATGGCTACACCTTC. This gives the protein CASSLDEGLANYGYTF.

V and J are TRBV6-5 and TRBJ2-2; no firm D call. Germline loops: CDR1 MNHEY, CDR2 SVGAGI. The CDR3 is 13 amino acids. Trimming removed 2 bases at V and 6 bases at J, with 7 bases between. The CDR3 bases are TGTGCCAGCAGTTACACTACGCCCGGGGAGCTGTTTTTT. Amino acids: CASSYTTPGELFF.

The rearrangement uses TRBV5-6 and TRBJ2-3; 9 nucleotides line up with TRBD1. V dropped 4 bases and J dropped 3; count of bases not matched to a gene: 3. The CDR3 has 14 amino acids. Germline loops: CDR1 SGHDT, CDR2 YYEEEE. The chain's CDR3 is CASSLQGATDTQYF. CDR3 nucleotides: TGTGCCAGCAGCCTACAGGGGGCAACAGATACGCAGTATTTT.

This clone came up once. V gene TRBV11-2 combines with J gene TRBJ2-7; 8 positions match TRBD2. V lost 5 bases and J lost 3; bases outside the gene matches: 6. There are 14 residues in the CDR3. Per the germline V gene, CDR1 is SGHAT and CDR2 is FQNNGV. CDR3 coding DNA: TGTGCCAGCAGCCCCGGGACTAGTGTCTACGAGCAGTACTTC. It translates to CASSPGTSVYEQYF.

The rearrangement links TRBV19 to TRBJ2-5, with 11 bases aligning to TRBD1. Per the germline V gene, CDR1 is LNHDA and CDR2 is SQIVND (reference sequence). CDR3 length: 16 amino acids. The junction had 15 bases not matched to a gene; V was cut back by 5 bases and J by 10 bases. The CDR3 DNA is TGTGCCAGTAGTGGACAGGGGGCCGGCGGGCAGGAGGGCCAGTACTTC. It translates to CASSGQGAGGQEGQYF.

This clone has just one count. J is TRBJ2-3 and V is TRBV11-3; a weak D match, TRBD2 (6 bases). Looked up from germline, CDR1 is SGHNT and CDR2 is YENEEA. V lost 1 base to trimming and J lost 3 bases, with 14 bases between them. This CDR3 contains 16 residues. DNA of the CDR3: TGTGCCAGCAGCTTAGGAGTAGGAGGGTCGACAGATACGCAGTATTTT. Protein: CASSLGVGGSTDTQYF.

V and J are TRBV28 and TRBJ2-4, with a weak D call TRBD2 (5 bases). Trimming took 6 bases from V and 9 from J, leaving 12 bases between them. Germline CDR1 MDHEN, CDR2 SYDVKM. The length of the CDR3 is 12 residues. The CDR3: CASSPGVSIQYF. CDR3 sequence (DNA): TGTGCCAGCAGCCCCGGGGTTAGCATTCAGTACTTC.

The chain employs TRBV28 and TRBJ1-1; 7 bases are a match to TRBD1. J was trimmed by 1 base and V by 5 bases; bases with no gene match: 7. CDR3 length: 15 residues. CDR1 MDHEN and CDR2 SYDVKM come from the germline V gene. The CDR3 region is CASSTHRGWNTEAFF. CDR3 nucleotides: TGTGCCAGCAGTACTCACAGGGGTTGGAACACTGAAGCTTTCTTT.

In the case of this clone: The DNA is left out, because the CDR3 cannot be placed on it with certainty; the CDR3 is given as TCRdb lists it. V and J are TRBV28 and TRBJ1-5. Termini included, the CDR3 measures 14 amino acids. Germline V gene lookup returns CDR1 MDHEN and CDR2 SYDVKM. CDR3 loop: CASSFLGMGQPQHF.

Concerning this clone itself: Distinct nucleotide sequences in the sample also encode this CDR3. The gene calls are TRBV4-1 and TRBJ2-5; maybe TRBD1 (5 bases). The V gene lost 1 base and the J gene lost 5 bases, with 8 bases spanning the gap. The CDR3 has 13 amino acids. In germline, CDR1 is MGHRA, CDR2 YSYEKL. Here the CDR3 reads CASSQVRVETQYF. In DNA form, the CDR3 reads TGCGCCAGCAGCCAAGTCAGGGTGGAGACCCAGTACTTC.

This sequence joins TRBV4-2 and TRBJ1-1; D is uncertain. The CDR3 totals 14 residues. V shed 0 bases and J shed 8 bases, with 13 bases lying between them. Germline V gene sequence: CDR1 LGHNA, CDR2 YNFKEQ. CDR3 sequence (DNA): TGTGCCAGCAGCCAAGACATCGGGGAGAGAGAAGCTTTCTTT. Amino acid sequence: CASSQDIGEREAFF.

This clone was recorded once. The chain carries TRBV5-4 and TRBJ2-3; the match to TRBD2 covers 8 bases. Germline CDR1 is SGHNT and CDR2 is YYREEE (reference sequence). With 1 base clipped from V and 3 bases from J, the junction kept 4 bases outside the gene matches. The CDR3 has 15 amino acids. CDR3 loop: CASSLSSGSTDTQYF. Written as DNA, the CDR3 is TGTGCCAGCAGCTTGTCGAGCGGGAGTACAGATACGCAGTATTTT.

The J gene is TRBJ2-2, the V gene TRBV28, with TRBD2 matching 8 bases. The CDR3 loop spans 14 amino acids. The V and J ends lost 5 bases and 4 bases, in that order; junction bases with no gene match: 3. Germline CDR1 is MDHEN and CDR2 is SYDVKM. Written as DNA, the CDR3 is TGTGCCAGCAGTACTACTAGCGGCACCGGGGAGCTGTTTTTT. It encodes CASSTTSGTGELFF.

The chain links TRBV27 to TRBJ1-5, with D unclear. This CDR3 is 16 amino acids long. The V gene's germline CDR1 is MNHEY and CDR2 SMNVEV (reference sequence). Trimming shortened V by 3 bases and J by 2 bases, and 14 bases separated the two germline ends. CDR3 residues: CASSFVANAGNQPQHF. CDR3 nucleotides: TGTGCCAGCAGTTTTGTAGCAAATGCAGGCAATCAGCCCCAGCATTTT.

Turning to this clone: Other DNA sequences in the sample encode the same CDR3. V and J are TRBV4-1 and TRBJ2-7; a weak D match, TRBD1 (6 bases). Trimming removed 0 bases from V and 2 bases from J, with 11 bases in between. CDR1 MGHRA and CDR2 YSYEKL come from the germline V gene. The CDR3 loop spans 15 amino acids. The CDR3 nucleotides are TGCGCCAGCAGCCAAGATCCGGCAGGGGCCTACGAGCAGTACTTC. Protein: CASSQDPAGAYEQYF.

The rearrangement uses TRBV15 and TRBJ1-1; D is unresolved. V lost 6 bases to trimming and J lost 4 bases, with 15 bases between them. Per germline, CDR1 LNHNV and CDR2 YYDKDF (reference sequence). The CDR3 has 14 residues. DNA for the CDR3: TGTGCCACCAGTAACCCCGTAGGTACCACTGAAGCTTTCTTT. As protein: CATSNPVGTTEAFF.

This sequence joins TRBV6-5 and TRBJ1-1; 8 bases agree with TRBD1. This CDR3 is built from 15 residues. Germline V gives CDR1 MNHEY, CDR2 SVGAGI. Losses at the gene ends were 4 bases for V and 7 bases for J; bases not matched to a gene: 11. The CDR3 region is CASSSKTGASFEAFF. CDR3 nucleotides: TGTGCCAGCAGTTCCAAGACAGGGGCCTCGTTTGAAGCTTTCTTT.

The gene calls are TRBV27 and TRBJ1-4, with 7 bases matching TRBD1. CDR1 MNHEY and CDR2 SMNVEV come from the germline V gene (reference sequence). The V and J ends lost 3 bases and 8 bases, in that order; junction bases with no gene match: 9. This CDR3 spans 15 amino acids. The CDR3: CASSLEGGAEEKLFF. The CDR3 DNA reads as TGTGCCAGCAGTTTGGAAGGGGGCGCGGAAGAAAAACTGTTTTTT.

V usage is TRBV7-6 and J usage is TRBJ2-3, with 9 bases fitting TRBD1. Per the germline V gene, CDR1 is SGHVS and CDR2 is FNYEAQ. V gave up 5 bases and J gave up 5 bases; unmatched junction bases: 5. This CDR3 contains 14 residues. CDR3: CASSPGQGVDTQYF. CDR3 DNA: TGTGCCAGCAGCCCGGGACAGGGAGTAGATACGCAGTATTTT.